The rows below give T cell receptor beta chains drawn from one sample of a study of beta chain features in type 1 diabetes. Method: immunoSEQ multiplex PCR; TCRdb's copy keeps in-frame clones and lacks some. Here the sample spans more than 25,000 clones, less than 70% being singletons. Sequencing was done on a sample of Tregs from blood. The origin of the receptors is a woman aged 18 to 35 with type 1 diabetes. Both conserved end residues are part of each CDR3. A D gene is named only where the DNA matches it firmly. Clone sizes are given selectively: once, few, many, or a class where the clone is expanded.

J: TRBJ2-7; D: TRBD1; size: few; V: TRBV28; CDR3: CASSLEKTGPYEQYF; DNA: TGTGCCAGCAGTTTAGAGAAGACAGGGCCCTACGAGCAGTACTTC
J: TRBJ2-3; D: -; size: few; V: TRBV7-9; CDR3: CASSFPGITDTQYF; DNA: TGTGCCAGCAGCTTTCCGGGGATCACAGATACGCAGTATTTT
J: TRBJ1-2; D: -; size: -; V: TRBV12-5; CDR3: CASGLQTDYGYTF; DNA: TGTGCTAGTGGCCTCCAAACAGACTATGGCTACACCTTC
J: TRBJ1-5; D: -; size: few; V: TRBV2; CDR3: CASSPQGGRQPQHF; DNA: TGTGCCAGCAGTCCCCAAGGAGGTCGTCAGCCCCAGCATTTT
J: TRBJ2-1; D: -; size: few; V: TRBV28; CDR3: CASSFSLNQGHEQFF; DNA: TGTGCCAGCAGTTTTAGTCTCAATCAGGGCCATGAGCAGTTCTTC
J: TRBJ1-1; D: TRBD1; size: -; V: TRBV7-9; CDR3: CASSRGQGATAFF; DNA: TGTGCCAGCAGCCGTGGACAGGGGGCAACCGCTTTCTTT
J: TRBJ1-2; D: -; size: -; V: TRBV2; CDR3: CASRVKGSDGYTF; DNA: TGTGCCAGCAGGGTGAAGGGGTCAGATGGCTACACCTTC
J: TRBJ2-1; D: -; size: -; V: TRBV11-3; CDR3: CASSLAGYSSYNEQFF; DNA: TGTGCCAGCAGCTTGGCGGGCTACTCTTCCTACAATGAGCAGTTCTTC
J: TRBJ2-5; D: -; size: -; V: TRBV5-5; CDR3: CASSRETAYGTQYF; DNA: TGTGCCAGCAGCCGCGAAACTGCCTACGGGACCCAGTACTTC
J: TRBJ1-1; D: -; size: -; V: TRBV5-5; CDR3: CASSTLGANTEAFF; DNA: TGTGCCAGCAGTACTTTGGGCGCGAACACTGAAGCTTTCTTT
J: TRBJ1-1; D: -; size: -; V: TRBV18; CDR3: CASSPPGGVNTEAFF; DNA: TGTGCCAGCTCGCCACCTGGGGGGGTGAACACTGAAGCTTTCTTT
J: TRBJ2-7; D: TRBD1; size: once; V: TRBV5-1; CDR3: CASSLEGDSSYEQYF; DNA: TGCGCCAGCAGCTTGGAGGGGGACAGCTCCTACGAGCAGTACTTC
J: TRBJ2-1; D: TRBD2; size: few; V: TRBV5-1; CDR3: CASSLLGLAGGISYNEQFF; DNA: TGCGCCAGCAGCTTACTGGGACTAGCGGGAGGAATCTCCTACAATGAGCAGTTCTTC
J: TRBJ2-1; D: TRBD2; size: -; V: TRBV5-1; CDR3: CASRPTPSGDYNEQFF; DNA: TGCGCCAGCAGACCCACTCCTAGCGGAGACTACAATGAGCAGTTCTTC
J: TRBJ1-2; D: TRBD1; size: -; V: TRBV6-1; CDR3: CASSDRGQGGGYTF; DNA: TGTGCCAGCAGTGACCGGGGACAGGGGGGCGGCTACACCTTC
J: TRBJ2-3; D: -; size: -; V: TRBV7-9; CDR3: CASGAGSTDTQYF; DNA: TGTGCCAGCGGGGCGGGGTCCACAGATACGCAGTATTTT
J: TRBJ1-1; D: -; size: once; V: TRBV20-1; CDR3: CSARVRDEAFF; DNA: TGCAGTGCTAGAGTTCGGGATGAAGCTTTCTTT
J: TRBJ2-1; D: TRBD2; size: -; V: TRBV5-1; CDR3: CASRPLAGGYNEQFF; DNA: TGCGCCAGCAGACCTCTAGCGGGAGGGTACAATGAGCAGTTCTTC
J: TRBJ2-4; D: TRBD2; size: few; V: TRBV27; CDR3: CASLKLAEKNIQYF; DNA: TGTGCCAGCTTAAAACTAGCGGAAAAAAACATTCAGTACTTC
J: TRBJ2-6; D: TRBD1; size: few; V: TRBV7-3; CDR3: CASSRWTGDSGANVLTF; DNA: TGTGCCAGCAGCCGCTGGACAGGGGACTCTGGGGCCAACGTCCTGACTTTC
J: TRBJ1-4; D: -; size: -; V: TRBV19; CDR3: CASTATGFNEKLFF; DNA: TGTGCCAGTACCGCGACAGGCTTTAATGAAAAACTGTTCTTT
J: TRBJ2-7; D: -; size: once; V: TRBV5-1; CDR3: CASSFDRLAYEQYF; DNA: TGCGCCAGCAGCTTTGACAGGTTAGCCTACGAGCAGTACTTC
J: TRBJ2-7; D: TRBD2; size: -; V: TRBV10-3; CDR3: CAISPTSEVYEQYF; DNA: TGTGCCATCAGCCCAACTAGCGAGGTTTACGAGCAGTACTTC
J: TRBJ2-1; D: TRBD2; size: -; V: TRBV30; CDR3: CAWSPTSGYNEQFF; DNA: TGTGCCTGGAGCCCCACTAGCGGGTACAATGAGCAGTTCTTC
J: TRBJ2-1; D: -; size: -; V: TRBV5-4; CDR3: CASREGLGSYNEQFF; DNA: TGTGCCAGCAGGGAGGGCCTCGGCTCCTACAATGAGCAGTTCTTC
J: TRBJ2-3; D: TRBD1; size: few; V: TRBV7-9; CDR3: CASSLTGGASTQYF; DNA: TGTGCCAGCAGCCTCACAGGGGGCGCGAGTACGCAGTATTTT